The rows below give T cell receptor beta chains drawn from one sample of a study of cytomegalovirus exposure and HLA in healthy donors. The assay was immunoSEQ multiplex PCR, and TCRdb's table has in-frame clones only and misses some. Here the sample spans under 200,000 clones, almost 85% being singletons. The sample consisted of PBMCs. Receptor source: a woman in her fifties or sixties in good health and CMV-seronegative. Each CDR3 is given with its conserved first and last residue. The D gene is left open where the match is weak. Size values are once, few and many counts, or a class for expanded clones, and some rows have none.

j_call: TRBJ1-2; clone_size: -; cdr3_length: 13; v_call: TRBV5-1; d_call: TRBD1; cdr3_nt: TGCGCCAGCAGCCTATCGCCGGGACAGGGTGGCACCTTC; cdr3_aa: CASSLSPGQGGTF
j_call: TRBJ2-1; clone_size: -; cdr3_length: 13; v_call: TRBV5-1; d_call: TRBD2; cdr3_nt: TGCGCCAGCAGCTTGGCACTAGCGGGGGGGCAGTTCTTC; cdr3_aa: CASSLALAGGQFF
j_call: TRBJ1-2; clone_size: -; cdr3_length: 14; v_call: TRBV7-9; d_call: -; cdr3_nt: TGTGCCAGCAGCCTATCGACAGGAGTCTATGGCTACACCTTC; cdr3_aa: CASSLSTGVYGYTF
j_call: TRBJ2-5; clone_size: -; cdr3_length: 15; v_call: TRBV28; d_call: -; cdr3_nt: TGTGCCAGCAGTTTAAATCTAGCTGGGGGGGCTTCCCAGTACTTC; cdr3_aa: CASSLNLAGGASQYF
j_call: TRBJ1-5; clone_size: few; cdr3_length: 13; v_call: TRBV28; d_call: -; cdr3_nt: TGTGCCAGCAGTTTGGGGACATATCAGCCCCAGCATTTT; cdr3_aa: CASSLGTYQPQHF
j_call: TRBJ1-2; clone_size: -; cdr3_length: 15; v_call: TRBV28; d_call: TRBD1; cdr3_nt: TGTGCCAGCAGTTTCGTCGGGACAGGGGTGTATGGCTACACCTTC; cdr3_aa: CASSFVGTGVYGYTF
j_call: TRBJ2-7; clone_size: -; cdr3_length: 16; v_call: TRBV4-1; d_call: TRBD2; cdr3_nt: TGCGCCAGCAGACCCACTACTAGCGGGAGGGCGTACGAGCAGTACTTC; cdr3_aa: CASRPTTSGRAYEQYF
j_call: TRBJ2-5; clone_size: -; cdr3_length: 15; v_call: TRBV11-2; d_call: TRBD1; cdr3_nt: TGTGCCAGCAGCTTATTTGTGACAGGGGGCGAGACCCAGTACTTC; cdr3_aa: CASSLFVTGGETQYF
j_call: TRBJ1-2; clone_size: once; cdr3_length: 17; v_call: TRBV9; d_call: -; cdr3_nt: TGTGCCCCCGGGGCAGGAGCGATGGTGGGAGGTGTCTATGGCTACACCTTC; cdr3_aa: CAPGAGAMVGGVYGYTF
j_call: TRBJ2-6; clone_size: -; cdr3_length: 15; v_call: TRBV5-6; d_call: -; cdr3_nt: TGTGCCAGCAGCCTCTTGGCATCTGGGGCCAACGTCCTGACTTTC; cdr3_aa: CASSLLASGANVLTF
j_call: TRBJ2-1; clone_size: -; cdr3_length: 19; v_call: TRBV29-1; d_call: TRBD2; cdr3_nt: TGCAGCGTTGCCGGACAAACCGGGACTAGCGGGCGAGCTTACAATGAGCAGTTCTTC; cdr3_aa: CSVAGQTGTSGRAYNEQFF
j_call: TRBJ2-7; clone_size: -; cdr3_length: 15; v_call: TRBV12-5; d_call: -; cdr3_nt: TGTGCTAGTGGTTTGGAACAGGTCCCGGAGTACGAGCAGTACTTC; cdr3_aa: CASGLEQVPEYEQYF
j_call: TRBJ2-7; clone_size: few; cdr3_length: 14; v_call: TRBV28; d_call: TRBD2; cdr3_nt: TGTGCCAGCAGCCCAGGACGGGGGGGCTACGAGCAGTACTTC; cdr3_aa: CASSPGRGGYEQYF
j_call: TRBJ1-2; clone_size: -; cdr3_length: 14; v_call: TRBV30; d_call: -; cdr3_nt: TGTGCCTGGAAGGGCAGGGGAGCTAACTATGGCTACACCTTC; cdr3_aa: CAWKGRGANYGYTF
j_call: TRBJ2-2; clone_size: -; cdr3_length: 17; v_call: TRBV11-2; d_call: TRBD2; cdr3_nt: TGTGCCAGCAGCCGCCGGACTAGCGCGAGGAACACCGGGGAGCTGTTTTTT; cdr3_aa: CASSRRTSARNTGELFF
j_call: TRBJ2-5; clone_size: -; cdr3_length: 15; v_call: TRBV30; d_call: TRBD2; cdr3_nt: TGTGCTTGGAGTGTACTAGCGGGATTGGCAGAGACCCAGTACTTC; cdr3_aa: CAWSVLAGLAETQYF
j_call: TRBJ2-5; clone_size: -; cdr3_length: 16; v_call: TRBV5-1; d_call: TRBD2; cdr3_nt: TGCGCCAGCAGCTTGGTGGTCGGACTAGCGATAGAGACCCAGTACTTC; cdr3_aa: CASSLVVGLAIETQYF
j_call: TRBJ2-1; clone_size: -; cdr3_length: 14; v_call: TRBV30; d_call: -; cdr3_nt: TGTGCCTGGAGGGGGCGGGGCTCCTACAATGAGCAGTTCTTC; cdr3_aa: CAWRGRGSYNEQFF
j_call: TRBJ2-5; clone_size: few; cdr3_length: 13; v_call: TRBV28; d_call: TRBD2; cdr3_nt: TGTGCCAGCAGTTTGACTAGCCCAGAGACCCAGTACTTC; cdr3_aa: CASSLTSPETQYF
j_call: TRBJ1-5; clone_size: few; cdr3_length: 14; v_call: TRBV7-8; d_call: -; cdr3_nt: TGTGCCAGCAGCTTAGGAGGGTTTGGTCAGCCCCAGCATTTT; cdr3_aa: CASSLGGFGQPQHF
j_call: TRBJ2-5; clone_size: -; cdr3_length: 14; v_call: TRBV11-2; d_call: TRBD1; cdr3_nt: TGTGCCACCCGAAGGATAGGGGGCAGAGAGACCCAGTACTTC; cdr3_aa: CATRRIGGRETQYF
j_call: TRBJ1-2; clone_size: -; cdr3_length: 12; v_call: TRBV7-2; d_call: -; cdr3_nt: TGTGCCAGCAGCTTACTTTCTGATGGCTACACCTTC; cdr3_aa: CASSLLSDGYTF
j_call: TRBJ2-3; clone_size: -; cdr3_length: 18; v_call: TRBV30; d_call: TRBD2; cdr3_nt: TGTGCCTGGAGGTCGGGACTAGCGGGATGGGGGCGGGCAGATACGCAGTATTTT; cdr3_aa: CAWRSGLAGWGRADTQYF
j_call: TRBJ2-5; clone_size: -; cdr3_length: 13; v_call: TRBV7-3; d_call: -; cdr3_nt: TGTGCCAGCTCTCCAGGGTTAGCAGAGACCCAGTACTTC; cdr3_aa: CASSPGLAETQYF
j_call: TRBJ1-2; clone_size: -; cdr3_length: 15; v_call: TRBV2; d_call: TRBD1; cdr3_nt: TGTGCCAGCAGTGAGGGGCAGGGACAGACCTATGGCTACACCTTC; cdr3_aa: CASSEGQGQTYGYTF
j_call: TRBJ2-5; clone_size: -; cdr3_length: 13; v_call: TRBV4-2; d_call: TRBD1; cdr3_nt: TGTGCCAGCAGCCCGGACAGGGTTGAGACCCAGTACTTC; cdr3_aa: CASSPDRVETQYF
j_call: TRBJ1-2; clone_size: -; cdr3_length: 13; v_call: TRBV5-1; d_call: -; cdr3_nt: TGCGCCAGCAGCTTGGGCGGGAACTATGGCTACACCTTC; cdr3_aa: CASSLGGNYGYTF